This record concerns one T cell receptor beta chain sequence. Per the original methods: The assay estimated nucleated cells by amplifying reference gene primers. This table comes from immunoSEQ multiplex PCR, and its TCRdb copy is limited to in-frame clones, with some not included. Clonal size and the V and J genes are those of that table, whereas D and trimming came from the DNA. Of hundreds of thousands of clones listed, approximately 82% were seen once; the top ten hold roughly 8.8%. The sample is drawn from a study of blood T cell repertoires in COVID-19. Study overall: Samples representing acute and convalescent COVID-19 were sourced from the United States, Italy and Spain. The analysed material was cDNA or gDNA that came from T cells, B-cell-depleted T cells, or PBMCs.

The V and J ends lost 4 bases and 8 bases respectively, with 12 bases between them. CDR1 and CDR2 from the germline V gene are GTSNPN and SVGIG (reference sequence). The CDR3 has 12 residues. This chain uses TRBV30 with TRBJ2-1; TRBD2 might be the D (5 bases). Sequencing used peripheral blood. The TCR was taken from a woman aged 45-59 years with acute or convalescent COVID-19. The CDR3 DNA is TGTGCCTGGAATCCCCTCGGGGATGAGCAGTTCTTC. It yields the protein CAWNPLGDEQFF. Using reference TRBV30 and TRBJ2-1 for the parts outside the CDR3, the full variable domain is SQTIHQWPATLVQPVGSPLSLECTVEGTSNPNLYWYRQAAGRGLQLLFYSVGIGQISSEVPQNLSASRPQDRQFILSSKKLLLSDSGFYLCAWNPLGDEQFFGPGTRLTVL.